This T cell receptor beta chain is from a study of cytomegalovirus exposure and HLA in healthy donors. With 60 Vbeta and 13 Jbeta primers, the PCR was carried out. Only in-frame clones appear in the TCRdb table, and some are missing; sequencing was by immunoSEQ multiplex PCR. The sample comprises about 150,000 clones, about three quarters of which are singletons, and approximately 1.8% rests with the top ten. Trimming left V 3 bases short and J 4 bases short, with 13 bases between. Looked up from germline, CDR1 is MRHNA and CDR2 is SNTAGT. The CDR3 length is 15 residues. The chain uses TRBV6-4 and TRBJ1-3; D perhaps matches TRBD1 (5 bases). The sample comprised PBMCs. The TCR comes from a man aged 40-49 years in good health and CMV-seronegative. The CDR3 spells CASSEYGGSGNTIYF. The CDR3 DNA sequence: TGTGCCAGCAGTGAATATGGGGGGTCCGGAAACACCATATATTTT.